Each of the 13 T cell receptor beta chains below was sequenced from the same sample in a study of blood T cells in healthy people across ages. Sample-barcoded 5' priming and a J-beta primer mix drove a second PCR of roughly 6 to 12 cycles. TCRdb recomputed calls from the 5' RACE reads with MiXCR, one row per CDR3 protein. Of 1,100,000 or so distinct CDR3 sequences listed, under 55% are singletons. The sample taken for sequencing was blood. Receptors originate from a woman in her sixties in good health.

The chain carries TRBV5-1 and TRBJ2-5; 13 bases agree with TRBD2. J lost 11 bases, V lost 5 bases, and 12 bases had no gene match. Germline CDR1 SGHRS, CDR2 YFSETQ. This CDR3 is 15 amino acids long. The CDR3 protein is CASRATGLAGNEQYF. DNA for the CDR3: TGCGCCAGCAGGGCGACGGGACTAGCGGGGAATGAGCAGTACTTC.

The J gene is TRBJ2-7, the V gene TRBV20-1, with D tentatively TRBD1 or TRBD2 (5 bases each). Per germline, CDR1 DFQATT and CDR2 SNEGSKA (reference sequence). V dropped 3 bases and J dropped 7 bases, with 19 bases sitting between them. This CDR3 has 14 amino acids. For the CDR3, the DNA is TGCAGTGCTAGGCGGGCAGGGCTCTACAATGAGCAGTACTTC. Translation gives CSARRAGLYNEQYF.

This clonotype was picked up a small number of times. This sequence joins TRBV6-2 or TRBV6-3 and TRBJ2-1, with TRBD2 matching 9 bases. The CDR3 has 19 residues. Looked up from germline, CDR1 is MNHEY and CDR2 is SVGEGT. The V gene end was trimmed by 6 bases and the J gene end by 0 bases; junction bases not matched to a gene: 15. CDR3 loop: CASSPPTSGIGSSYNEQFF. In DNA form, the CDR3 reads TGTGCCAGCAGCCCACCGACTAGCGGAATAGGTAGCTCCTACAATGAGCAGTTCTTC.

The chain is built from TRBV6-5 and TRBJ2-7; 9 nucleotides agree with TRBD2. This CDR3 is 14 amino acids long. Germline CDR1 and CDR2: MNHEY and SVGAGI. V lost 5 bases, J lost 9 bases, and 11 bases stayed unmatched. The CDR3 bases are TGTGCCAGCAGTGCTAGAGGCGGGAGGGCCTCGCAGTACTTC. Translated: CASSARGGRASQYF.

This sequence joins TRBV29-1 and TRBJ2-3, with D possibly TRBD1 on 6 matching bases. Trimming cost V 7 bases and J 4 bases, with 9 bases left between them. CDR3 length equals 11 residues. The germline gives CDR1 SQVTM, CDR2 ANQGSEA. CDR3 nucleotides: TGCAGCGGTGAGGGGGCAGATACGCAGTATTTT. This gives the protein CSGEGADTQYF.

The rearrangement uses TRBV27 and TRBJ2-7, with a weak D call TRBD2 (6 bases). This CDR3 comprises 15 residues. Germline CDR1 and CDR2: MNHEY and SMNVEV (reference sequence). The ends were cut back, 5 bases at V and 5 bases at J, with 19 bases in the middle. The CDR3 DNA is TGTGCCAGCAGTCTCCTGAACGGGAGAGCAAACGAGCAGTACTTC. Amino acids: CASSLLNGRANEQYF.

Here the CDR3 DNA reads TGTGCCTGGAGCGATATAGGACCTTATCGTGGCTACACCTTC. Protein: CAWSDIGPYRGYTF. The chain joins TRBV30 to TRBJ1-2, with D hard to call. Germline CDR1 GTSNPN, CDR2 SVGIG (reference sequence). The V end was cut by 3 bases, the J end by 7 bases, with 18 bases between. This CDR3 spans 14 amino acids.

For the CDR3, the DNA is TGTGCCAGCAGTGCGGCCGAATTGGGTGAAAAACTGTTTTTT. Residues: CASSAAELGEKLFF. This chain links TRBV5-6 with TRBJ1-4; D remains unclear. The CDR3 length is 14 residues. Germline CDR1 and CDR2: SGHDT and YYEEEE. Trimming took off 5 bases at V and 7 bases at J, with 15 bases between the two ends.

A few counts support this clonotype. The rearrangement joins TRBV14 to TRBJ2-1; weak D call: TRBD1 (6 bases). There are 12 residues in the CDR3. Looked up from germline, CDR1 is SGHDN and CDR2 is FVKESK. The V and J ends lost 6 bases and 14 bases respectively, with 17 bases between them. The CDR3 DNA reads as TGTGCCAGCAGTCAGGGGCCTAAGGGGGAGTTCTTC. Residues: CASSQGPKGEFF.

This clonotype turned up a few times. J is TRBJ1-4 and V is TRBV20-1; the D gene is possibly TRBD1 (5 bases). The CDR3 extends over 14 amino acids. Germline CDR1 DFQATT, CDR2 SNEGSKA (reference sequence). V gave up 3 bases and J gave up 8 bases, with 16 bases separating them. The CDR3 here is CSARPGLGGEKLFF. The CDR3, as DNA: TGCAGTGCTAGGCCGGGACTGGGAGGGGAAAAACTGTTTTTT.

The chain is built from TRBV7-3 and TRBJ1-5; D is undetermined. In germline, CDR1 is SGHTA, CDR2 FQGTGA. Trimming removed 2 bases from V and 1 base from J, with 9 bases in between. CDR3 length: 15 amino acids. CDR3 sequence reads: CASSLRGGSNQPQHF. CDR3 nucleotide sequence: TGTGCCAGCAGCTTACGGGGAGGAAGCAATCAGCCCCAGCATTTT.

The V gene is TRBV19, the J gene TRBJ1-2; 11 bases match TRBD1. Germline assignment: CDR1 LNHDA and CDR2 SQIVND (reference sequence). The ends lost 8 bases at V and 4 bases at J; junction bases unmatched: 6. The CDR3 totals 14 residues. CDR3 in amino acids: CASGGTGGTYGYTF. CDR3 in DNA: TGTGCCAGTGGTGGGACAGGGGGGACCTATGGCTACACCTTC.

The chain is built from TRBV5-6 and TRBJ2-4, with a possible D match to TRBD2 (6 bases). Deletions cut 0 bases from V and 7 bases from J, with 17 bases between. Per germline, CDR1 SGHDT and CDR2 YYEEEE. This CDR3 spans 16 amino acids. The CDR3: CASSLDAGRRGNIQYF. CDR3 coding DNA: TGTGCCAGCAGCTTGGACGCGGGGCGCCGGGGGAACATTCAGTACTTC.